The 21 T cell receptor beta chains in this list originate from one sample, sequenced in a study of beta chain features in type 1 diabetes (dated by TCRdb to 2016 to 2019). Library construction relied on the immunoSEQ multiplex PCR assay. The High Capacity cDNA Reverse Transcription Kit was used to reverse transcribe all of the isolated RNA, meaning that expressed TCRB transcripts were what got sequenced. TCRdb holds this immuneACCESS table with in-frame rearrangements only. Some clones are missing; in checked studies, unresolved V genes explain under half, and the rest has no known cause. The sample has 80,000 to 90,000 clones on record, 30% to 40% of them singletons. The ten largest clones capture roughly 0.45% of the sample. The sequencing input was stem cell memory CD4+ T cells from blood. In the paper's terms, the cell subset or site label means: stem cell-like memory CD4+ T cells. Every receptor here comes from a woman aged 18-29 years in good health.

The chain uses TRBV18 and TRBJ1-1; D gene uncertain. Trimming pared 3 bases from V and 0 bases from J, leaving 14 bases between. The V gene's germline CDR1 is KGHSH and CDR2 LQKENI. The CDR3 contains 16 residues. The CDR3 is CASSPRVSMMNTEAFF. The CDR3 DNA follows: TGTGCCAGCTCACCCCGGGTCTCCATGATGAACACTGAAGCTTTCTTT.

The table lists this clone with a few counts. This chain uses TRBV4-3 with TRBJ2-1; 9 bases agree with TRBD2. Germline V gives CDR1 LGHNA, CDR2 YSLEER. The CDR3 has 15 amino acids. V was pared by 5 bases and J by 4 bases, with 6 bases of the junction left unmatched. The CDR3 here is CASSSTSGQYNEQFF. CDR3 DNA: TGCGCCAGCAGCTCGACTAGCGGCCAATACAATGAGCAGTTCTTC.

The CDR3 DNA is TGTGCCAGCAGTCGGCCGGGTTCTAGGAGGGGTGAGCAGTTCTTC. Protein product: CASSRPGSRRGEQFF. This chain uses TRBV2 with TRBJ2-1, with D perhaps TRBD2 (6 bases). The germline V gene has CDR1 SNHLY and CDR2 FYNNEI. This CDR3 spans 15 amino acids. With 5 bases removed from V and 9 bases from J, the gap between germline ends came to 20 bases. The variable domain in full, completed from reference TRBV2 and TRBJ2-1, reads EPEVTQTPSHQVTQMGQEVILRCVPISNHLYFYWYRQILGQKVEFLVSFYNNEISEKSEIFDDQFSVERPDGSNFTLKIRSTKLEDSAMYFCASSRPGSRRGEQFFGPGTRLTVL.

This clone appeared a few times. The chain carries TRBV11-1 and TRBJ2-1; TRBD1 is a possible D gene (5 bases). The CDR3 contains 14 residues. The V and J ends lost 3 bases and 3 bases respectively, with 9 bases between them. Germline assignment: CDR1 SGHAT and CDR2 FQDESV (reference sequence). The CDR3, as DNA: TGTGCCAGCAGCTTGCCGACAGTCTACAATGAGCAGTTCTTC. This codes for CASSLPTVYNEQFF.

This sequence joins TRBV7-9 and TRBJ1-5; 7 bases map to TRBD1. Trimming took 2 bases from V and 6 from J; bases not matched to a gene: 7. Per the germline V gene, CDR1 is SEHNR and CDR2 is FQNEAQ (reference sequence). This CDR3 region has 15 residues. CDR3 sequence (DNA): TGTGCCAGCAGCTTACCCCACAGGGGTGCTCAGCCCCAGCATTTT. Its protein is CASSLPHRGAQPQHF.

The V call is TRBV28, the J call TRBJ2-7; 7 bases agree with TRBD1. This CDR3 has 14 amino acids. With V trimmed by 7 bases and J by 0 bases, 6 bases remained unmatched. Germline CDR1 MDHEN, CDR2 SYDVKM. The CDR3: CASTQQGLSYEQYF. CDR3 coding DNA: TGTGCCAGCACCCAACAGGGGCTCTCCTACGAGCAGTACTTC.

The J gene is TRBJ2-1, the V gene TRBV5-1, with 11 bases aligning to TRBD2. This CDR3 is built from 15 residues. V gave up 1 base and J gave up 7 bases; unmatched junction bases: 4. Germline V gene lookup returns CDR1 SGHRS and CDR2 YFSETQ. CDR3 residues: CASSLTSGSDNEQFF. In DNA, the CDR3 is TGCGCCAGCAGCTTGACTAGCGGGAGTGATAATGAGCAGTTCTTC.

The J gene is TRBJ1-5, the V gene TRBV6-7; D gene ambiguous. TRBV6-7 is assigned to the ORF class and has an uncertain function. The ends were cut back, 8 bases at V and 5 bases at J, with 22 bases in the middle. The CDR3 loop spans 16 amino acids. The CDR3 sequence is CASLRCAGVEDQPQHF. As DNA, the CDR3 is TGTGCCAGCCTTCGCTGCGCAGGCGTGGAAGATCAGCCCCAGCATTTT.

The chain employs TRBV4-3 and TRBJ2-1, with TRBD2 identical over 8 bases. The CDR3 covers 17 residues. Germline V lookup: CDR1 LGHNA, CDR2 YSLEER. Trimming took 0 bases from V and 0 from J; bases not matched to a gene: 4. The CDR3, as DNA: TGCGCCAGCAGCCAAGATCCGGGAGGGACCTCCTACAATGAGCAGTTCTTC. Translation gives CASSQDPGGTSYNEQFF.

There are a few counts of this clone. The rearrangement uses TRBV27 and TRBJ2-3, with no clear D. Germline lookup yields CDR1 MNHEY and CDR2 SMNVEV (reference sequence). The ends were cut back, 3 bases at V and 6 bases at J, with 7 bases in the middle. This CDR3 contains 12 residues. Here the CDR3 DNA reads TGTGCCAGCAGTTTCATCATGGATACGCAGTATTTT. It specifies CASSFIMDTQYF.

The rearrangement joins TRBV5-1 to TRBJ1-1; the D is unclear. The CDR3 covers 13 residues. CDR1 and CDR2 from the germline V gene are SGHRS and YFSETQ. The V and J ends lost 4 bases and 7 bases respectively, with 14 bases between them. CDR3 amino acids: CASSALTSGEAFF. CDR3 nucleotides: TGCGCCAGCAGCGCTTTGACGAGCGGTGAAGCTTTCTTT. The full variable domain, completed using reference TRBV5-1 and TRBJ1-1, is KAGVTQTPRYLIKTRGQQVTLSCSPISGHRSVSWYQQTPGQGLQFLFEYFSETQRNKGNFPGRFSGRQFSNSRSEMNVSTLELGDSALYLCASSALTSGEAFFGQGTRLTVV.

V usage is TRBV30 and J usage is TRBJ1-6; TRBD1 is a possible D gene (5 bases). CDR3 length: 17 amino acids. V lost 0 bases and J lost 0, with 12 bases in between. Germline CDR1 GTSNPN, CDR2 SVGIG (reference sequence). CDR3 protein: CAWSVRGRYSYNSPLHF. The CDR3 coding sequence is TGTGCCTGGAGTGTAAGGGGCCGTTACTCCTATAATTCACCCCTCCACTTT.

V gene TRBV29-1 combines with J gene TRBJ2-7; 8 nucleotides align to TRBD1. CDR1 is SQVTM, CDR2 ANQGSEA, per germline. V dropped 6 bases and J dropped 5; count of bases not matched to a gene: 9. The CDR3 sequence is 13 residues long. Written as DNA, the CDR3 is TGCAGCGTCCCGCCCGGGACAGGAAACGAGCAGTACTTC. Translating gives CSVPPGTGNEQYF.

The chain uses TRBV27 and TRBJ2-7; TRBD1 agrees at 7 bases. The CDR3 loop spans 16 amino acids. The ends lost 5 bases at V and 0 bases at J; junction bases unmatched: 10. Germline V gene sequence: CDR1 MNHEY, CDR2 SMNVEV (reference sequence). The CDR3 DNA reads as TGTGCCAGCAGTCCACAGGGGCGTCTGGGCTCCTACGAGCAGTACTTC. It encodes CASSPQGRLGSYEQYF.

The chain couples TRBV18 to TRBJ2-7; 9 nucleotides line up with TRBD1. Germline lookup yields CDR1 KGHSH and CDR2 LQKENI. The CDR3 consists of 15 residues. Trimming took 2 bases from V and 4 from J; bases not matched to a gene: 6. The CDR3 DNA is TGTGCCAGCTCACCAATGGGACAGGGCCCTTACGAGCAGTACTTC. Amino acids: CASSPMGQGPYEQYF. The full variable domain, in which reference TRBV18 and TRBJ2-7 provide the parts outside the CDR3, is NAGVMQNPRHLVRRRGQEARLRCSPMKGHSHVYWYRQLPEEGLKFMVYLQKENIIDESGMPKERFSAEFPKEGPSILRIQQVVRGDSAAYFCASSPMGQGPYEQYFGPGTRLTVT.

This rearrangement joins TRBV7-9 to TRBJ1-2, with D possibly being TRBD1 (5 bases). Germline-derived CDR1 and CDR2 are SEHNR and FQNEAQ (reference sequence). Trimming cost V 5 bases and J 1 base, with 14 bases left between them. The CDR3 has 15 amino acids. Written as DNA, the CDR3 is TGTGCCAGCAGCCCCCTCGGGGGGATTAACTATGGCTACACCTTC. Its protein product is CASSPLGGINYGYTF.

This clone was seen a handful of times. The chain employs TRBV7-2 and TRBJ2-5; 9 bases map to TRBD2. The CDR3 spans 15 residues. Germline V gene data show CDR1 as SGHTA and CDR2 as FQGNSA. Trimming at V came to 5 bases and at J to 4 bases, leaving 8 bases not matched to a gene. The chain's CDR3 is CASSPRASGIETQYF. CDR3 bases: TGTGCCAGCAGCCCCCGGGCTAGCGGGATAGAGACCCAGTACTTC. The whole variable domain, filled in from reference TRBV7-2 and TRBJ2-5, reads GAGVSQSPSNKVTEKGKDVELRCDPISGHTALYWYRQSLGQGLEFLIYFQGNSAPDKSGLPSDRFSAERTGGSVSTLTIQRTQQEDSAVYLCASSPRASGIETQYFGPGTRLLVL.

This sequence joins TRBV6-1 and TRBJ1-5; 9 nucleotides align to TRBD1. This CDR3 comprises 15 residues. V shed 3 bases, J shed 6 bases, and the junction held 6 bases outside the gene matches. The germline V gene has CDR1 MNHNS and CDR2 SASEGT. CDR3 DNA sequence: TGTGCCAGCAGTGATTCCGGGACAGGGATTCAGCCCCAGCATTTT. Its protein is CASSDSGTGIQPQHF.

The CDR3 region has the DNA TGTGCCAGCAGATACTTCAACCAGGGCTCCTACGAGCAGTACTTC. This gives the protein CASRYFNQGSYEQYF. V is TRBV7-8 and J is TRBJ2-7; tentative D call: TRBD1 (5 bases). CDR3 length: 15 residues. V was trimmed by 6 bases and J by 0 bases, leaving 15 bases between them. CDR1 and CDR2 from the germline V gene are SGHVS and FQNEAQ.

Comment on this clone: Other DNA sequences within the sample encode an identical CDR3. The chain has TRBV6-5 and TRBJ2-7; D perhaps matches TRBD2 (6 bases). Germline V CDR1 and CDR2: MNHEY, SVGAGI. The ends were cut back, 7 bases at V and 0 bases at J, with 13 bases in the middle. The CDR3 sequence is 14 residues long. In DNA form, the CDR3 reads TGTGCCAGCACCTCGGGGGATAGCTCCTACGAGCAGTACTTC. The encoded protein is CASTSGDSSYEQYF.

This clone appeared a few times. V is TRBV7-8 and J is TRBJ2-3; TRBD1 aligns across 11 bases. Trimming took 5 bases from V and 6 from J; bases not matched to a gene: 4. Germline lookup yields CDR1 SGHVS and CDR2 FQNEAQ. The CDR3 is made up of 14 amino acids. Here the CDR3 reads CASSKDRGRDTQYF. CDR3 nucleotide sequence: TGTGCCAGCAGCAAGGACAGGGGGCGTGATACGCAGTATTTT.